The 16 T cell receptor beta chains below come from one sample, sequenced in a study of T cells in localized non-small cell lung cancer. TCRdb's table, derived via immunoSEQ multiplex PCR, lists solely in-frame clones and lacks some. There are some 78,000 clones in the sample; approximately 84% occur only once, and about 2.7% lies in the top ten. Sequences were derived from peripheral blood, sampled before any cancer treatment. Receptors were obtained from a man between 35 and 75 years old with stage I lung adenocarcinoma.

The CDR3 loop reads CASSPEPLAPDVGYNEQFF. CDR3 coding DNA: TGCGCCAGCAGCCCGGAACCACTAGCGCCGGATGTCGGGTACAATGAGCAGTTCTTC. The chain links TRBV5-1 to TRBJ2-1; the match to TRBD2 covers 7 bases. The V gene's germline CDR1 is SGHRS and CDR2 YFSETQ. This CDR3 has 19 residues. V shed 4 bases, J shed 4 bases, and the junction held 20 bases outside the gene matches. Based on the CDR3 plus reference TRBV5-1 and TRBJ2-1, the full variable domain is KAGVTQTPRYLIKTRGQQVTLSCSPISGHRSVSWYQQTPGQGLQFLFEYFSETQRNKGNFPGRFSGRQFSNSRSEMNVSTLELGDSALYLCASSPEPLAPDVGYNEQFFGPGTRLTVL.

V and J are TRBV6-1 and TRBJ2-2; D gene ambiguous. The V gene's germline CDR1 is MNHNS and CDR2 SASEGT. The V and J ends lost 8 bases and 0 bases respectively, with 13 bases between them. The CDR3 has 15 amino acids. In DNA, the CDR3 is TGTGCCAGCTCTCCGGCTAATGCGAACACCGGGGAGCTGTTTTTT. It encodes CASSPANANTGELFF.

V is TRBV11-2 and J is TRBJ2-3; D tentatively reads TRBD1 or TRBD2 (5 bases each). The CDR3 is made up of 16 amino acids. Deletions cut 3 bases from V and 3 bases from J, with 16 bases between. CDR1 and CDR2 from the germline V gene are SGHAT and FQNNGV. DNA of the CDR3: TGTGCCAGCAGCTTGAGGGGTGGTTACGGTACAGATACGCAGTATTTT. It encodes CASSLRGGYGTDTQYF.

The chain is built from TRBV19 and TRBJ1-5; a weak D match, TRBD1 (5 bases). CDR3 length: 18 residues. Trimming stripped 8 bases from V and 0 bases from J, with 23 bases between. Germline loops: CDR1 LNHDA, CDR2 SQIVND (reference sequence). CDR3 sequence (DNA): TGTGCCAGTTTTCCGGGACGCCATACGAAGAATAGCAATCAGCCCCAGCATTTT. Its translation is CASFPGRHTKNSNQPQHF.

The V gene is TRBV2, the J gene TRBJ1-5; D uncertain. Germline V lookup: CDR1 SNHLY, CDR2 FYNNEI. The CDR3 is 14 amino acids. V was shortened by 4 bases and J by 4 bases, with 11 bases between the two germline ends. CDR3 DNA sequence: TGTGCCAGCAGTGTACTACAGCCAAATCAGCCCCAGCATTTT. It translates to CASSVLQPNQPQHF.

CDR3 region: CASGPSGPPQPQHF. CDR3 DNA sequence: TGTGCTAGTGGCCCATCGGGACCTCCGCAGCCCCAGCATTTT. This chain joins TRBV12-5 and TRBJ1-5, with TRBD1 as a possible D gene (5 bases). The CDR3 is 14 amino acids. Germline V gene sequence: CDR1 LGHNT, CDR2 FRNRAP. V lost 6 bases and J 7 bases, leaving 16 bases between the germline ends.

This clone was seen a single time. The chain links TRBV18 to TRBJ1-1, with 9 bases aligning to TRBD1. The CDR3 consists of 14 residues. Germline CDR1 KGHSH, CDR2 LQKENI. Unmatched junction bases numbered 6, after V lost 6 bases and J lost 4 bases. The CDR3, as DNA: TGTGCCAGCTCCCACAGGGACAGGGCCACTGAAGCTTTCTTT. Amino acids: CASSHRDRATEAFF.

The chain's CDR3 is CASSLGGTGDEKLFF. The CDR3 nucleotides are TGTGCCAGCAGCTTGGGAGGGACAGGGGACGAAAAACTGTTTTTT. The chain combines TRBV5-6 with TRBJ1-4; 10 positions match TRBD1. With 0 bases clipped from V and 8 bases from J, the junction kept 4 bases outside the gene matches. Germline CDR1 SGHDT, CDR2 YYEEEE. CDR3 length: 15 residues.

The chain has TRBV5-6 and TRBJ2-5, with TRBD2 matching over 11 bases. This CDR3 is 16 amino acids long. Germline values: CDR1 SGHDT, CDR2 YYEEEE. The junction had 10 bases not matched to a gene; V was cut back by 4 bases and J by 5 bases. The CDR3 reads CASSTTSGGPHETQYF. The DNA for the CDR3 is TGTGCCAGCAGCACCACTAGCGGGGGCCCCCATGAGACCCAGTACTTC.

V and J are TRBV5-4 and TRBJ2-3; D is possibly TRBD2 (5 bases). Trimming removed 0 bases at V and 5 bases at J, with 16 bases between. Germline lookup yields CDR1 SGHNT and CDR2 YYREEE (reference sequence). The CDR3 consists of 16 residues. The CDR3 here is CASSLEVGEVGDTQYF. The CDR3 region has the DNA TGTGCCAGCAGCTTGGAGGTGGGAGAGGTGGGAGATACGCAGTATTTT.

The rearrangement links TRBV5-1 to TRBJ2-5, with TRBD2 identical over 8 bases. The CDR3 runs 15 residues. V dropped 4 bases and J dropped 1; count of bases not matched to a gene: 6. Germline V lookup: CDR1 SGHRS, CDR2 YFSETQ. The CDR3: CASSGWGLGQETQYF. In nucleotides, the CDR3 is TGCGCCAGCAGCGGGTGGGGACTAGGCCAAGAGACCCAGTACTTC.

This clone is a singleton in its sample. The chain couples TRBV6-5 to TRBJ1-2; D is undetermined. V shed 6 bases and J shed 4 bases, with 18 bases lying between them. This CDR3 is built from 15 residues. Germline V lookup: CDR1 MNHEY, CDR2 SVGAGI. DNA of the CDR3: TGTGCCAGCAGCCGGAGCTACGGGTCTCTCTATGGCTACACCTTC. Translated, it gives CASSRSYGSLYGYTF.

This clone was counted only a few times. This chain uses TRBV19 with TRBJ2-1, with D tentatively TRBD1 or TRBD2 (5 bases each). Germline-derived CDR1 and CDR2 are LNHDA and SQIVND (reference sequence). The CDR3 contains 15 residues. Between the trimmed V and J ends, which lost 8 bases and 7 bases, there was a span of 21 bases. The CDR3 is CASGPGTPKENEQFF. CDR3 sequence (DNA): TGTGCCAGTGGACCGGGGACCCCTAAGGAAAATGAGCAGTTCTTC. The entire variable domain, with the rest obtained from reference TRBV19 and TRBJ2-1, is as follows: DGGITQSPKYLFRKEGQNVTLSCEQNLNHDAMYWYRQDPGQGLRLIYYSQIVNDFQKGDIAEGYSVSREKKESFPLTVTSAQKNPTAFYLCASGPGTPKENEQFFGPGTRLTVL.

This chain joins TRBV30 and TRBJ1-2; weak D call: TRBD1 (5 bases). V lost 1 base, J lost 4 bases, and 13 bases lay in between. This CDR3 spans 14 amino acids. Germline V gene data show CDR1 as GTSNPN and CDR2 as SVGIG (reference sequence). The CDR3 nucleotides read TGTGCCTGGAGTGGGGGGGGTATGGGCTATGGCTACACCTTC. Translation: CAWSGGGMGYGYTF.

The chain recombines TRBV19 with TRBJ1-4, with TRBD1 as a possible D gene (5 bases). The CDR3 has 14 amino acids. The germline CDR1 and CDR2 sequences are LNHDA and SQIVND (reference sequence). Trimming left V 7 bases short and J 7 bases short, with 16 bases between. The CDR3 DNA is TGTGCCAGTAACCACCAGGGTACGCGTGAAAAACTGTTTTTT. As protein: CASNHQGTREKLFF.

This chain uses TRBV9 with TRBJ2-3; 7 bases are a match to TRBD2. CDR1 SGDLS and CDR2 YYNGEE come from the germline V gene. Unmatched junction bases numbered 13, after V lost 4 bases and J lost 2 bases. The CDR3 loop spans 17 amino acids. The CDR3 here is CASSPRRPSGPTDTQYF. For the CDR3, the DNA is TGTGCCAGCAGCCCGAGGCGTCCTAGCGGCCCCACAGATACGCAGTATTTT.